This T cell receptor (beta chain) was sequenced in a study of cytomegalovirus exposure and HLA in healthy donors. Findings of the study overall: Using the classifier, cytomegalovirus status was reportedly diagnosed with high specificity and sensitivity. Most observed TCR sequences were rare, whereas some public TCRs were detected in many donors. Confirmation was obtained in vitro that a few CMV-associated chains are specific for CMV antigens.

The V gene lost 5 bases and the J gene lost 6 bases, with 13 bases spanning the gap. CDR1 and CDR2 from the germline V gene are MNHEY and SMNVEV (reference sequence). The CDR3 has 13 residues. Sequencing used immunoSEQ multiplex PCR; TCRdb keeps in-frame clones, though not all of them. The profile shows 200,000 to 250,000 clones, around nine tenths of them singletons. The validation cohort, a group of 120 or so subjects, included the donors and was separate from the approximately 660-subject first cohort. As to this clone: Its antigen remains unidentified.

This TCR was recovered from a woman aged 18-30 years in good health and CMV-seronegative. The sequenced sample consisted of PBMCs. This chain connects TRBV27 to TRBJ1-1; a possible D gene is TRBD1 (6 bases). CDR3 bases: TGTGCCAGCAGTAACAGGGTAAGGGCTGAAGCTTTCTTT. Protein product: CASSNRVRAEAFF.